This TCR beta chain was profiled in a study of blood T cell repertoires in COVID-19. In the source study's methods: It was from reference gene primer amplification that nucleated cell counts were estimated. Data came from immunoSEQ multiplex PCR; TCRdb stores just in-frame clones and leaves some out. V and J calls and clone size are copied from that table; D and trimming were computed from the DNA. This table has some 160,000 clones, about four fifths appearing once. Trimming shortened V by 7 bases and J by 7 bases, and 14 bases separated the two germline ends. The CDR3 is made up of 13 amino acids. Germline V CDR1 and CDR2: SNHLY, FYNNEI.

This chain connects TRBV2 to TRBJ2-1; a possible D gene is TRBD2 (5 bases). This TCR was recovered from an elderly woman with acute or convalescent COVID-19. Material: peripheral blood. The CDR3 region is CASTWTGLNEQFF. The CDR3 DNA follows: TGTGCCAGCACCTGGACTGGTTTGAATGAGCAGTTCTTC.